This paragraph reports one T cell receptor (beta chain). As yet, its antigen is unknown. The data were taken from a study of shared clonotypes between healthy human individuals. Study observations and caveats: Sampling covered nothing but blood. Tissue TCR repertoires likely differ from those found in blood. The represented genetic and exposure-history diversity was limited by the small number of donors.

Here immunoSEQ multiplex PCR was the method, and the copy in TCRdb shows in-frame clones only, minus some. The sample gives about 2.2 million clones, 93% of which show up once; approximately 1.7% is in the top ten. Per germline, CDR1 SNHLY and CDR2 FYNNEI. The CDR3 spans 13 residues. V was pared by 7 bases and J by 7 bases, with 4 bases of the junction left unmatched. Naivety among CD8 cells was defined by CD45RO negativity and positive CCR7 selection, thereby excluding terminally differentiated effector memory CD45RA+ cells. The specimen sequenced was naive CD8+ T cells from PBMCs. This TCR was recovered from a man aged 18 to 30 in good health. Some clones in this sample may be carry-over from other donors' samples. The rearrangement links TRBV2 to TRBJ1-5, with 10 bases identical to TRBD1. Written as DNA, the CDR3 is TGTGCCAGCAAGGGACAGGGGAAACAGCCCCAGCATTTT. Its translation: CASKGQGKQPQHF.